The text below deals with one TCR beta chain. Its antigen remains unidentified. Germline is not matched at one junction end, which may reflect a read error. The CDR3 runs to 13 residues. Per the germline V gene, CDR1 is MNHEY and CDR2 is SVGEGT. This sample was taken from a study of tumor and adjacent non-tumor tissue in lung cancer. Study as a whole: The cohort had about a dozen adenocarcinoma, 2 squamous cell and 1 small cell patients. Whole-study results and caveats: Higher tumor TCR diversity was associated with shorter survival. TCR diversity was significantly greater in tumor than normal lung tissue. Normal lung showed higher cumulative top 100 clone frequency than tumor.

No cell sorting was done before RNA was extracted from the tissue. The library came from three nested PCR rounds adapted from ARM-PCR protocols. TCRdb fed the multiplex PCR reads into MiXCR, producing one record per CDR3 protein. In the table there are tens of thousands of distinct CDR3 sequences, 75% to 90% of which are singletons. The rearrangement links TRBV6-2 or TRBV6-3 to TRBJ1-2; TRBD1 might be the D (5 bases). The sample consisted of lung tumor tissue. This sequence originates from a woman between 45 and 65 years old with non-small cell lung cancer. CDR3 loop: CASIPPGGDDYTF. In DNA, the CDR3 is TGCGCCAGCATTCCCCCCGGAGGGGATGACTACACCTTC.